This T cell receptor (beta chain) was identified in a study of cytomegalovirus exposure and HLA in healthy donors. Study in general: Most donors, 81% of approximately 400 genotyped, fell in the Caucasian-associated ancestry cluster.

The sample holds a few counts of this clone. Its antigen is unidentified. Study findings and constraints: Most subjects' HLA-A and HLA-B alleles were reportedly predicted from TCR beta sequences. Presence/absence analyses rested on an assumption that sequencing depth was roughly uniform across donors.

These donors counted as nominally healthy when sampled, but unrecorded immune exposures were likely. Germline CDR1 SQVTM, CDR2 ANQGSEA. The CDR3 is made up of 13 amino acids. V was shortened by 7 bases and J by 4 bases, with 13 bases between the two germline ends. The PCR employed 60 Vbeta primers together with 13 Jbeta primers. Clones were read by immunoSEQ multiplex PCR, and TCRdb kept only the in-frame ones, dropping some. The sample lists 95,000 to 110,000 clones; 66% were seen once. The sequencing input was PBMCs. The origin of this receptor is a woman in her fifties or sixties in good health and CMV-seronegative. The V call is TRBV29-1, the J call TRBJ1-4; tentative D call: TRBD1 (5 bases). CDR3: CSAKGRYNEKLFF. In DNA, the CDR3 is TGCAGCGCTAAGGGGCGTTATAATGAAAAACTGTTTTTT. Drawing the rest from reference TRBV29-1 and TRBJ1-4, the complete variable domain is SAVISQKPSRDICQRGTSLTIQCQVDSQVTMMFWYRQQPGQSLTLIATANQGSEATYESGFVIDKFPISRPNLTFSTLTVSNMSPEDSSIYLCSAKGRYNEKLFFGSGTQLSVL.